This T cell receptor beta chain was recovered during a study of blood T cell repertoires in COVID-19. Study information: The United States, Italy and Spain were the sources of the acute and convalescent COVID-19 samples. T cells, B-cell-depleted T cells, or PBMCs provided the cDNA or gDNA that served as material.

Under the authors' procedure: Reference gene primer amplification gave estimated nucleated cell counts. TCRdb keeps only in-frame clones here, not all; method: immunoSEQ multiplex PCR. V and J calls and clone size are those listed in that table; D and trimming were worked out from the DNA. This sample yields under 130,000 clones, of which about 80% are seen a single time; 10% to 15% belongs to the top ten. The V gene end was trimmed by 4 bases and the J gene end by 4 bases; junction bases not matched to a gene: 10. Germline loops: CDR1 SEHNR, CDR2 FQNEAQ (reference sequence). The CDR3 covers 16 residues.

The V gene is TRBV7-9, the J gene TRBJ1-2; 9 nucleotides line up with TRBD1. The sample comprised peripheral blood. This sequence was found in a human donor in a cohort sampled during active or convalescent COVID-19. CDR3 in amino acids: CASSSTGQGSAYGYTF. CDR3 in DNA: TGTGCCAGCAGCTCCACGGGACAGGGTTCAGCCTATGGCTACACCTTC.